Here is one T cell receptor beta chain with its context. This sample is drawn from a study of cytomegalovirus exposure and HLA in healthy donors. Whole-study context: Samples from HLA-typed donors yielded 85 million to 95 million unique TCRs in an early data release.

Use of 60 Vbeta and 13 Jbeta primers characterized the PCR. This table comes from immunoSEQ multiplex PCR, and its TCRdb copy is limited to in-frame clones, with some not included. The data show 150,000 to 200,000 clones, around 85% seen once. Sample: PBMCs. This clonotype was sampled from a man between 18 and 29 years old in good health and CMV-seronegative.

The CDR3 region has the DNA TGTGCTAGTGGCTTACAAGAGACCCAGTACTTC. Its translation is CASGLQETQYF. This chain connects TRBV12-5 to TRBJ2-5; D is unresolved. The CDR3 has 11 residues. Germline CDR1 LGHNT, CDR2 FRNRAP. Trimming left V 6 bases short and J 2 bases short, with 4 bases between. Full variable domain (remainder filled in from reference TRBV12-5 and TRBJ2-5): DARVTQTPRHKVTEMGQEVTMRCQPILGHNTVFWYRQTMMQGLELLAYFRNRAPLDDSGMPKDRFSAEMPDATLATLKIQPSEPRDSAVYFCASGLQETQYFGPGTRLLVL.